This record looks at one TCR beta chain sequence and its context. Its cognate antigen is unknown. This record belongs to a study of shared clonotypes between healthy human individuals. TCRdb's table, derived via immunoSEQ multiplex PCR, lists solely in-frame clones and lacks some. The repertoire holds 2 million to 2.5 million clones, 90% to 97% seen once, with roughly 0.13% in the top ten. Whole-study results and caveats: Estimated richness values were generally larger in naive subsets than in memory subsets. Since donors were few, the genetic and exposure-history diversity represented was limited. Rarefaction revealed incomplete sorted-subset sequencing despite large depth.

The CDR3 covers 16 residues. V was clipped by 5 bases and J by 1 base; unmatched bases: 2. The germline V gene encodes CDR1 SEHNR and CDR2 FQNEAQ (reference sequence). The chain uses TRBV7-9 and TRBJ2-5, with 15 bases that match TRBD2. Sequencing used naive CD4+ T cells sorted from blood. Subset of the sample: CD45RA+ positively selected. The clonotype originates from a man younger than 35 in good health. Here the CDR3 reads CASSRGLAGGQETQYF. CDR3 sequence (DNA): TGTGCCAGCAGCCGGGGACTAGCGGGGGGCCAAGAGACCCAGTACTTC.